A single sample gave rise to the 3 T cell receptor beta chains below, sequenced in a study of shared clonotypes between healthy human individuals. Profiling relied on immunoSEQ multiplex PCR, and the TCRdb table lists in-frame clones only, not all of them. The sample has approximately 470,000 clones, approximately 80% seen once. Sample: PBMCs. The receptors were sampled from a woman in her thirties or forties in good health. Some clones in this sample may be carry-over from other donors' samples.

The chain employs TRBV6-5 and TRBJ1-1; a possible D gene is TRBD1 (6 bases). Trimming removed 7 bases at V and 5 bases at J, with 17 bases between. This CDR3 has 14 residues. Germline CDR1 is MNHEY and CDR2 is SVGAGI. In DNA, the CDR3 is TGTGCCAGCATCGGGTGGACAGCCCATACTGAAGCTTTCTTT. Encoded protein: CASIGWTAHTEAFF.

This rearrangement joins TRBV28 to TRBJ2-3; 12 bases match TRBD2. CDR3 length equals 15 residues. V shed 8 bases and J 7 bases; nucleotides not matched to a gene: 10. Per germline, CDR1 MDHEN and CDR2 SYDVKM. The CDR3 coding sequence is TGTGCCAGCTTTTCTAGCGGGAGGGTTTCAAATACGCAGTATTTT. It translates to CASFSSGRVSNTQYF.

The rearrangement uses TRBV6-1 and TRBJ2-7, with 7 bases lining up with TRBD1. The ends lost 5 bases at V and 3 bases at J; junction bases unmatched: 7. Germline lookup yields CDR1 MNHNS and CDR2 SASEGT. The CDR3 is 14 residues long. The CDR3 loop is CASSQNRGHYEQYF. CDR3 DNA sequence: TGTGCCAGCAGTCAAAACAGGGGACACTACGAGCAGTACTTC.